This T cell receptor beta chain was obtained from a study of monozygotic twins with inflammatory bowel disease. Total RNA amounting to about 4,000 ng went into each TCR library. Two rounds of nested PCR, of roughly 15 and 9 cycles, were run on TCRalpha and TCRbeta cDNA. TCRdb reanalyzed the 5' RACE reads, giving one entry per CDR3 protein sequence and no DNA. The sample features around 370,000 distinct CDR3 sequences, with 2.6% in its top ten. The CDR3 is 15 residues long. Germline assignment: CDR1 SGHNT and CDR2 YYREEE (reference sequence). Unfractionated whole blood yielded total RNA, and T cells were not sorted.

The chain joins TRBV5-4 to TRBJ2-5; TCRdb's D call, TRBD1, is unchecked because there is no DNA. The sequenced sample was blood. This sequence originates from a human donor with ulcerative colitis or Crohn's disease, or a healthy co-twin of an affected twin (not recorded which). The CDR3 region is CASSFGGVGEETQYF.